Listed here are 24 T cell receptor beta chains from one sample, sequenced in a study of shared clonotypes between healthy human individuals (dated by TCRdb to the early 2020s). Receptors were amplified or captured by the immunoSEQ multiplex PCR assay. What TCRdb holds here is the immuneACCESS table cut down to in-frame rearrangements. Part of the clones is not present; checked against another copy, under half of the missing clones reflect an unresolved V gene, and the others are unexplained. This sample holds about 360,000 clones; 73% were observed only once. The ten biggest clones cover under 11% of the sample. The sequencing sample was made of memory CD4+ T cells sorted from blood. The sample's cell subset or site label, in plain terms: CD45RA-negative fraction. The origin of the receptors is a man aged 25-45 years in good health.

The chain uses TRBV4-1 and TRBJ2-1; D uncertain. The CDR3 is 16 amino acids. V lost 4 bases and J 5 bases, leaving 18 bases between the germline ends. Per the germline V gene, CDR1 is MGHRA and CDR2 is YSYEKL. The CDR3 reads CASSPLPTGVNNEQFF. In DNA form, the CDR3 reads TGCGCCAGCAGCCCACTCCCTACGGGCGTTAACAATGAGCAGTTCTTC.

This chain uses TRBV29-1 with TRBJ2-5; 7 positions agree with TRBD1. CDR3 length: 16 amino acids. Trimming at V came to 7 bases and at J to 3 bases, leaving 17 bases not matched to a gene. CDR1 is SQVTM and CDR2 is ANQGSEA in the germline V gene. CDR3 bases: TGCAGCGCAACTCCCCTAGGGGGCCAGCGAGAAGAGACCCAGTACTTC. The encoded protein is CSATPLGGQREETQYF.

This chain connects TRBV28 to TRBJ1-3, with D uncertain. V was pared by 6 bases and J by 8 bases, with 11 bases between. CDR1 and CDR2 from the germline V gene are MDHEN and SYDVKM. The length of the CDR3 is 12 residues. CDR3 sequence reads: CASSYQDYTIYF. CDR3 in DNA: TGTGCCAGCAGCTACCAGGACTACACCATATATTTT. Full variable domain (remainder filled in from reference TRBV28 and TRBJ1-3): DVKVTQSSRYLVKRTGEKVFLECVQDMDHENMFWYRQDPGLGLRLIYFSYDVKMKEKGDIPEGYSVSREKKERFSLILESASTNQTSMYLCASSYQDYTIYFGEGSWLTVV.

The rearrangement uses TRBV11-3 and TRBJ2-2; TRBD1 aligns across 7 bases. Germline loops: CDR1 SGHNT, CDR2 YENEEA. V trimming: 3 bases; J trimming: 6 bases; junction bases outside the gene matches: 4. The CDR3 runs to 14 residues. The CDR3 DNA sequence: TGTGCCAGCAGCTTTACAGGGGTTGCCGGGGAGCTGTTTTTT. Translated: CASSFTGVAGELFF.

The chain links TRBV16 to TRBJ1-5; 11 bases match TRBD1. The CDR3 sequence is 20 residues long. Trimming cost V 2 bases and J 1 base; bases outside gene matches: 13. Looked up from germline, CDR1 is KGHSY and CDR2 is FQNENV. CDR3 in DNA: TGTGCCAGCAGCCAACGAGGACAGGGGGCTATGAGTCGGAGCAATCAGCCCCAGCATTTT. This sequence encodes CASSQRGQGAMSRSNQPQHF.

The rearrangement joins TRBV5-6 to TRBJ1-5; 7 nucleotides agree with TRBD1. The CDR3 extends over 16 amino acids. V shed 3 bases, J shed 4 bases, and the junction held 10 bases outside the gene matches. The germline CDR1 and CDR2 sequences are SGHDT and YYEEEE. The CDR3 region has the DNA TGTGCCAGCAGCTACTTCCGGGACAGAGAAAATCAGCCCCAGCATTTT. Its protein is CASSYFRDRENQPQHF.

This chain connects TRBV5-4 to TRBJ2-7; 10 positions match TRBD1. Germline V gives CDR1 SGHNT, CDR2 YYREEE (reference sequence). The trim removed 2 bases at V and 2 bases at J, leaving 7 bases unmatched. The CDR3 is 16 amino acids. The CDR3: CASSLPGTGVPYEQYF. The CDR3 nucleotides read TGTGCCAGCAGCTTACCAGGGACAGGGGTCCCCTACGAGCAGTACTTC.

This clone was counted between two and nine times. No DNA is shown, since the ends of the CDR3 on it are uncertain; the CDR3 is the one TCRdb lists. The chain uses TRBV28 and TRBJ2-2; TRBD2 is taken as the D call from the table, unchecked against the DNA. The CDR3 length is 13 residues, termini included. CDR1 and CDR2 (germline): MDHEN, SYDVKM. CDR3 in amino acids: CASSSSVTGELFF.

CDR3 sequence: CASSIPQGNYGYTF. CDR3 sequence (DNA): TGTGCCAGCAGCATTCCCCAGGGCAACTATGGCTACACCTTC. The rearrangement joins TRBV5-6 to TRBJ1-2, with a weak D call TRBD1 (5 bases). This CDR3 has 14 amino acids. Germline-derived CDR1 and CDR2 are SGHDT and YYEEEE. Trimming left V 4 bases short and J 2 bases short, with 12 bases between.

This clone was seen at least ten times. This chain joins TRBV10-2 and TRBJ2-1, with 8 positions matching TRBD2. V shed 11 bases and J 5 bases; nucleotides not matched to a gene: 14. The CDR3 spans 15 residues. CDR1 is WSHSY, CDR2 SAAADI, per germline. DNA for the CDR3: TGCGCCGGAACAAATGTAGCGGGACTAAACAATGAGCAGTTCTTC. This encodes CAGTNVAGLNNEQFF.

This clone was observed a handful of times. This chain uses TRBV5-1 with TRBJ2-7, with D possibly being TRBD1 (6 bases). Germline V gene lookup returns CDR1 SGHRS and CDR2 YFSETQ. The CDR3 is made up of 15 amino acids. V gave up 6 bases and J gave up 3 bases, with 19 bases separating them. The CDR3 sequence: CASTDERQAGYEQYF. CDR3 DNA sequence: TGCGCCAGCACCGACGAAAGACAGGCGGGCTACGAGCAGTACTTC. The whole variable domain, filled in from reference TRBV5-1 and TRBJ2-7, reads KAGVTQTPRYLIKTRGQQVTLSCSPISGHRSVSWYQQTPGQGLQFLFEYFSETQRNKGNFPGRFSGRQFSNSRSEMNVSTLELGDSALYLCASTDERQAGYEQYFGPGTRLTVT.

This clone was counted a few times. The rearrangement links TRBV29-1 to TRBJ2-1; 11 bases fit TRBD2. Trimming cost V 6 bases and J 8 bases; bases outside gene matches: 15. The CDR3 has 16 amino acids. CDR1 and CDR2 (germline): SQVTM, ANQGSEA. CDR3 loop: CSVGGIAGGPSDEQFF. CDR3 in DNA: TGCAGCGTAGGGGGGATAGCGGGAGGGCCCTCGGATGAGCAGTTCTTC.

The J gene is TRBJ1-5, the V gene TRBV2; no firm D call. Germline lookup yields CDR1 SNHLY and CDR2 FYNNEI. V was pared by 6 bases and J by 5 bases, with 11 bases between. This CDR3 contains 13 residues. CDR3 coding DNA: TGTGCCAGCAGCCAGGCTATTTATCAGCCCCAGCATTTT. As protein: CASSQAIYQPQHF.

The J gene is TRBJ2-3, the V gene TRBV28; D may be TRBD1 (5 bases). V was shortened by 7 bases and J by 2 bases, with 16 bases between the two germline ends. Per germline, CDR1 MDHEN and CDR2 SYDVKM. The CDR3 runs to 15 residues. CDR3 region: CASTEPTGATDTQYF. CDR3 in DNA: TGTGCCAGCACCGAACCCACAGGTGCCACAGATACGCAGTATTTT.

Only a few counts were recorded for this clone. The chain combines TRBV7-2 with TRBJ1-2; D possibly corresponds to TRBD1 (5 bases). This CDR3 comprises 16 residues. The V end was cut by 1 base, the J end by 4 bases, with 16 bases between. CDR1 and CDR2 from the germline V gene are SGHTA and FQGNSA. The CDR3 sequence: CASSLGFGLGTYGYTF. CDR3 nucleotide sequence: TGTGCCAGCAGCTTAGGCTTCGGCCTAGGGACCTATGGCTACACCTTC.

The chain carries TRBV6-1 and TRBJ2-7; TRBD2 matches 9 bases. Germline CDR1 MNHNS, CDR2 SASEGT. CDR3 length: 14 amino acids. Germline trimming cut 4 bases from V and 0 bases from J; bases unmatched to any gene: 1. CDR3: CASSASGNSYEQYF. CDR3 sequence (DNA): TGTGCCAGCAGTGCTAGCGGGAACTCCTACGAGCAGTACTTC.

In nucleotides, the CDR3 is TGTGCCAGCTCACTTCGGAGACAGGGGGAACTCCTCCTAGGGGAAGATACGCAGTATTTT. This encodes CASSLRRQGELLLGEDTQYF. The chain couples TRBV18 to TRBJ2-3, with 9 bases identical to TRBD1. The CDR3 runs 20 residues. V was pared by 4 bases and J by 5 bases, with 22 bases of the junction left unmatched. Germline CDR1 reads KGHSH; CDR2 reads LQKENI.

With respect to this clone: Sequence at one end of the junction differs from germline and may be a read error. V gene TRBV7-9 combines with J gene TRBJ2-7; TRBD2 matches at 7 bases. The CDR3 spans 12 residues. Germline values: CDR1 SEHNR, CDR2 FQNEAQ (reference sequence). CDR3 sequence reads: CASSSPGGTLFF. The CDR3 coding sequence is TGTGCCAGCAGCTCCCCCGGGGGGACCTTGTTCTTC. Drawing the rest from reference TRBV7-9 and TRBJ2-7, the complete variable domain is DTGVSQNPRHKITKRGQNVTFRCDPISEHNRLYWYRQTLGQGPEFLTYFQNEAQLEKSRLLSDRFSAERPKGSFSTLEIQRTEQGDSAMYLCASSSPGGTLFFGPGTRLTVT.

A remark on this clone: The sample holds other DNA sequences that translate to the same CDR3. The V call is TRBV2, the J call TRBJ1-5, with D unclear. The CDR3 sequence is 13 residues long. Germline CDR1 is SNHLY and CDR2 is FYNNEI. Deletions cut 3 bases from V and 2 bases from J, with 5 bases between. The CDR3 sequence is CASSEGGNQPQHF. CDR3 bases: TGTGCCAGCAGTGAGGGAGGCAATCAGCCCCAGCATTTT.

This clone was counted once. The rearrangement links TRBV18 to TRBJ2-7; D is ambiguous. V was cut by 0 bases and J by 5 bases, with 8 bases left in between. This CDR3 region has 13 residues. CDR1 and CDR2 (germline): KGHSH, LQKENI. The DNA of the CDR3 is TGTGCCAGCTCACCACCGATGGGGAACGAGCAGTACTTC. Translating it yields CASSPPMGNEQYF. Drawing the rest from reference TRBV18 and TRBJ2-7, the complete variable domain is NAGVMQNPRHLVRRRGQEARLRCSPMKGHSHVYWYRQLPEEGLKFMVYLQKENIIDESGMPKERFSAEFPKEGPSILRIQQVVRGDSAAYFCASSPPMGNEQYFGPGTRLTVT.

This chain connects TRBV11-2 to TRBJ1-1; no definite D call. This CDR3 comprises 14 residues. The V gene lost 4 bases and the J gene lost 3 bases, with 12 bases spanning the gap. CDR1 and CDR2 (germline): SGHAT, FQNNGV. The CDR3 DNA follows: TGTGCCAGCAGCTCCACCAAAATGTACACTGAAGCTTTCTTT. Protein: CASSSTKMYTEAFF.

The CDR3 DNA is TGTGCCAGCAGCTTGATCAGCGGGAGCCCCTACGAGCAGTACTTC. As protein: CASSLISGSPYEQYF. The chain has TRBV5-8 and TRBJ2-7, with TRBD2 matching 8 bases. Trimming cost V 1 base and J 2 bases; bases outside gene matches: 5. This CDR3 is 15 amino acids long. Germline CDR1 is SGHTS and CDR2 is YDEGEE.

This chain connects TRBV10-3 to TRBJ2-3; D uncertain. This CDR3 is 15 amino acids long. The germline V gene has CDR1 ENHRY and CDR2 SYGVKD. V lost 3 bases and J 1 base, leaving 11 bases between the germline ends. Written as DNA, the CDR3 is TGTGCCATCAGTGATTTCGGTACAGGCACAGATACGCAGTATTTT. It encodes CAISDFGTGTDTQYF.

The CDR3 bases are TGTGCCAGCAGTTTATCGGAGGACCTGGGCGGGGAGCTGTTTTTT. This codes for CASSLSEDLGGELFF. The chain has TRBV27 and TRBJ2-2, with D perhaps TRBD2 (5 bases). The CDR3 length is 15 residues. CDR1 and CDR2 from the germline V gene are MNHEY and SMNVEV (reference sequence). Trimming removed 0 bases from V and 7 bases from J, with 12 bases in between.